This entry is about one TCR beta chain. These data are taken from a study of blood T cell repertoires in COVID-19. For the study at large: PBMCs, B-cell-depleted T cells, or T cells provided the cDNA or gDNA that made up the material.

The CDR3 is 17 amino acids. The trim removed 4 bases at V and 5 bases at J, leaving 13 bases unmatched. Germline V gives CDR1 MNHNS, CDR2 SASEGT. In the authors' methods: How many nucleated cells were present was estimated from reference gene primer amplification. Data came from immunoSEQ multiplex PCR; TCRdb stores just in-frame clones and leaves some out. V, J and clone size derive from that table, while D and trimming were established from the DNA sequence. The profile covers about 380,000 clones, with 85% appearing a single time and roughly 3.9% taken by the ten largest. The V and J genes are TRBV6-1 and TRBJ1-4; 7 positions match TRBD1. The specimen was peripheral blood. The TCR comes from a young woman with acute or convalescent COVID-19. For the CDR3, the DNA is TGTGCCAGCAGTGCCAGTCGGTCGGGACAGAGAAATGAAAAACTGTTTTTT. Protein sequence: CASSASRSGQRNEKLFF.